Below are 19 T cell receptor beta chains sequenced from a single sample in a study of human versus mouse CDR3 diversity and MHC coevolution. The protocol was immunoSEQ multiplex PCR, while the TCRdb copy is restricted to in-frame clones and leaves out a portion. The sample includes around 74,000 clones, around 93% seen only once; the top ten take less than 0.16%. Sequencing was done on a sample of naive CD4+ T cells from blood. Subset reported: CD45RO-negative CD62L-positive naive CD4 T cells. These receptors all come from a person between 30 and 69 years old in good health.

The J gene is TRBJ1-2, the V gene TRBV4-1, with D possibly matching TRBD1 (5 bases). Per the germline V gene, CDR1 is MGHRA and CDR2 is YSYEKL. The CDR3 is made up of 16 amino acids. The V and J ends lost 3 bases and 2 bases respectively, with 16 bases between them. CDR3 sequence: CASSQPGQTSNYGYTF. CDR3 in DNA: TGCGCCAGCAGCCAGCCCGGACAAACCTCCAACTATGGCTACACCTTC.

This sequence joins TRBV10-1 and TRBJ1-1, with 11 positions matching TRBD1. From germline, CDR1 is WNHNN and CDR2 SYGVQD (reference sequence). The CDR3 totals 16 residues. With 5 bases clipped from V and 5 bases from J, the junction kept 10 bases outside the gene matches. The CDR3 sequence is CASSPNRDRGATEAFF. DNA for the CDR3: TGCGCCAGCAGTCCTAACCGGGACAGGGGGGCTACTGAAGCTTTCTTT.

The CDR3 loop is CASSLKTGDYSNQPQHF. The CDR3 region has the DNA TGTGCCAGCAGCTTAAAGACAGGCGACTATAGCAATCAGCCCCAGCATTTT. The rearrangement links TRBV7-7 to TRBJ1-5, with TRBD1 as a possible D gene (6 bases). This CDR3 is built from 17 residues. Trimming took 2 bases from V and 0 from J, leaving 14 bases between them. Germline CDR1 reads SSHAT; CDR2 reads FNYEAQ (reference sequence).

The chain recombines TRBV7-9 with TRBJ1-1; D gene uncertain. This CDR3 region has 13 residues. CDR1 and CDR2 (germline): SEHNR, FQNEAQ (reference sequence). V lost 6 bases and J 10 bases, leaving 18 bases between the germline ends. CDR3 nucleotides: TGTGCCAGCAGGGGCGAGGGATCCGTGGGAGCTTTCTTT. As protein: CASRGEGSVGAFF. The variable domain in full, completed from reference TRBV7-9 and TRBJ1-1, reads DTGVSQNPRHKITKRGQNVTFRCDPISEHNRLYWYRQTLGQGPEFLTYFQNEAQLEKSRLLSDRFSAERPKGSFSTLEIQRTEQGDSAMYLCASRGEGSVGAFFGQGTRLTVV.

The chain carries TRBV5-1 and TRBJ1-1, with D unresolved. V was pared by 0 bases and J by 1 base, with 4 bases between. This CDR3 has 13 amino acids. Germline CDR1 and CDR2: SGHRS and YFSETQ. This CDR3 reads CASSLEQNTEAFF. CDR3 nucleotide sequence: TGCGCCAGCAGCTTGGAACAGAACACTGAAGCTTTCTTT.

CDR3 residues: CASSLTENTEAFF. For the CDR3, the DNA is TGTGCCAGCAGTTTAACAGAGAACACTGAAGCTTTCTTT. V gene TRBV25-1 combines with J gene TRBJ1-1; D is undetermined. V lost 5 bases and J lost 1, with 8 bases in between. Germline V gene sequence: CDR1 MGHDK, CDR2 SYGVNS. There are 13 residues in the CDR3.

This clone has a single count. The chain links TRBV5-4 to TRBJ1-2; 11 positions agree with TRBD1. From germline, CDR1 is SGHNT and CDR2 YYREEE (reference sequence). Unmatched junction bases numbered 9, after V lost 6 bases and J lost 5 bases. The CDR3 covers 15 residues. The CDR3 sequence is CASNQDGQGAYGYTF. The DNA of the CDR3 is TGTGCCAGCAACCAGGACGGACAGGGGGCATATGGCTACACCTTC.

The chain carries TRBV4-1 and TRBJ2-7; 11 bases align to TRBD1. CDR1 is MGHRA, CDR2 YSYEKL, per germline. This CDR3 region has 18 residues. V shed 1 base, J shed 4 bases, and the junction held 12 bases outside the gene matches. The CDR3 sequence: CASSQVRAGQGAWYEQYF. The CDR3 DNA is TGCGCCAGCAGCCAAGTTCGCGCTGGACAGGGGGCTTGGTACGAGCAGTACTTC.

The CDR3 DNA sequence: TGTGCCAGTAGTTGGGGCGGACCCCTCCACTTT. It translates to CASSWGGPLHF. The chain joins TRBV19 to TRBJ1-6; a weak D match, TRBD1 (5 bases). This CDR3 spans 11 amino acids. Germline CDR1 and CDR2: LNHDA and SQIVND (reference sequence). Trimming left V 5 bases short and J 12 bases short, with 8 bases between.

This chain uses TRBV30 with TRBJ2-2; tentative D call: TRBD1 (5 bases). CDR1 is GTSNPN, CDR2 SVGIG, per germline (reference sequence). Trimming left V 1 base short and J 6 bases short, with 12 bases between. CDR3 length equals 14 residues. In DNA form, the CDR3 reads TGTGCCTGGAGTGGGCAGGGCCGAGCCGGGGAGCTGTTTTTT. It yields the protein CAWSGQGRAGELFF.

CDR3 amino acids: CASTETSGSSYEQYF. The CDR3 bases are TGTGCCAGCACCGAAACTAGCGGGAGCTCCTACGAGCAGTACTTC. The V and J genes are TRBV11-2 and TRBJ2-7, with 11 bases aligning to TRBD2. This CDR3 has 15 residues. The V gene end was trimmed by 7 bases and the J gene end by 0 bases; junction bases not matched to a gene: 5. CDR1 and CDR2 from the germline V gene are SGHAT and FQNNGV.

The V and J genes are TRBV5-4 and TRBJ2-7, with 8 positions matching TRBD2. Trimming removed 1 base from V and 4 bases from J; junction bases left unmatched: 4. Germline V gene sequence: CDR1 SGHNT, CDR2 YYREEE (reference sequence). There are 14 residues in the CDR3. The CDR3 nucleotides are TGTGCCAGCAGCTTGCGGGGGGGCCCATACGAGCAGTACTTC. Protein: CASSLRGGPYEQYF.

The chain uses TRBV11-2 and TRBJ1-4; 8 bases are a match to TRBD1. J gave up 0 bases and V 0 bases, and 3 bases lay outside the gene matches. Germline V lookup: CDR1 SGHAT, CDR2 FQNNGV. The CDR3 runs to 17 residues. The CDR3 DNA is TGTGCCAGCAGCTTAGACGGGACAGGTTCAACTAATGAAAAACTGTTTTTT. Protein product: CASSLDGTGSTNEKLFF.

J is TRBJ2-1 and V is TRBV30; 9 bases are shared with TRBD2. V lost 1 base, J lost 6 bases, and 4 bases stayed unmatched. Germline CDR1 and CDR2: GTSNPN and SVGIG (reference sequence). The CDR3 is 14 amino acids. In DNA, the CDR3 is TGTGCCTGGAGTGCCGGGACTAGCTTCAATGAGCAGTTCTTC. Its translation is CAWSAGTSFNEQFF.

V and J are TRBV5-8 and TRBJ1-2; 7 bases are a match to TRBD1. CDR3 length: 16 residues. Germline V CDR1 and CDR2: SGHTS, YDEGEE. V lost 3 bases to trimming and J lost 0 bases; unmatched junction nucleotides: 8. This chain's CDR3 is CASSSWVTGPNYGYTF. DNA for the CDR3: TGTGCCAGCAGCTCGTGGGTGACAGGGCCTAACTATGGCTACACCTTC.

CDR3 in DNA: TGTGCCAGCAGCCCTGCCCTCGCGCGCGGGGAGCTGTTTTTT. It translates to CASSPALARGELFF. V and J are TRBV6-1 and TRBJ2-2; no definite D call. With 6 bases removed from V and 7 bases from J, the gap between germline ends came to 15 bases. Germline CDR1 MNHNS, CDR2 SASEGT. The CDR3 sequence is 14 residues long.

The chain combines TRBV6-1 with TRBJ1-2; D is unclear. The germline gives CDR1 MNHNS, CDR2 SASEGT. The CDR3 is 13 amino acids. With 1 base removed from V and 4 bases from J, the gap between germline ends came to 7 bases. The CDR3 nucleotides are TGTGCCAGCAGTGAAGAACACCTCTATGGCTACACCTTC. Translating gives CASSEEHLYGYTF.

This clone appeared a few times. This rearrangement joins TRBV19 to TRBJ1-3; D gene ambiguous. Trimming removed 0 bases at V and 1 base at J, with 7 bases between. Per the germline V gene, CDR1 is LNHDA and CDR2 is SQIVND (reference sequence). CDR3 length: 15 residues. This CDR3 reads CASSIDIRSGNTIYF. As DNA, the CDR3 is TGTGCCAGTAGTATAGATATCCGTTCTGGAAACACCATATATTTT.

The chain couples TRBV7-9 to TRBJ1-1; perhaps TRBD1 as D (5 bases). Trimming pared 5 bases from V and 1 base from J, leaving 14 bases between. Germline V lookup: CDR1 SEHNR, CDR2 FQNEAQ (reference sequence). The CDR3 has 15 amino acids. The CDR3 nucleotides are TGTGCCAGCAGCACAACCGGCGGGACGAACACTGAAGCTTTCTTT. Protein product: CASSTTGGTNTEAFF.